The 2 T cell receptor beta chains given below trace back to one sample, sequenced in a study of human T cells and chemical hapten exposure. Time point noted: patch test 1, 2 weeks after DPC sensitization. Described treatment: therapeutic diphenylcyclopropenone sensitization with weekly scalp DPC. TCRdb re-derived calls from the RACE reads in MiXCR, one entry per CDR3 protein. The data contain around 380,000 distinct CDR3 sequences, about 4.4% of them seen just once; the ten biggest clones take up 2% to 2.5%. Here the sequenced sample was whole blood, taken in connection with sensitization to the hapten diphenylcyclopropenone (DPC). These receptor sequences come from a woman aged 45-60 years with alopecia areata. Some clones in this sample may be carry-over from other donors' samples.

Comments on this clonotype: A read error is possible here, since a much larger clone lies one base away. The chain uses TRBV6-2 or TRBV6-3 and TRBJ2-1; 10 nucleotides agree with TRBD2. The J call is uncertain, as TRBJ2-7 better fits the DNA end. CDR3 length equals 15 residues. In germline, CDR1 is MNHEY, CDR2 SVGEGT. The DNA for the CDR3 is TGTGCCAGCGTGTTGGGGACTAGCGCGTACAATGAGCAGTACTTC. Translated: CASVLGTSAYNEQYF.

The chain links TRBV2 to TRBJ1-1; D is unresolved. Germline V gives CDR1 SNHLY, CDR2 FYNNEI. With 6 bases removed from V and 1 base from J, the gap between germline ends came to 9 bases. The CDR3 spans 13 residues. CDR3 nucleotide sequence: TGTGCCAGCAGCCTAGACAAGAACACTGAAGCTTTCTTT. Protein product: CASSLDKNTEAFF.